The 4 T cell receptor beta chains given below trace back to one sample, sequenced in a study of OX40 agonist ivuxolimab in advanced cancers. Only in-frame clones appear in the TCRdb table, and some are missing; sequencing was by immunoSEQ multiplex PCR. This table holds 65,000 to 85,000 clones, roughly 80% found once. The material was CD4+ or CD8+ T cells sorted from blood, obtained in a trial of the OX40 agonist ivuxolimab. The receptors here all came from an adult with an advanced solid tumor such as melanoma, head and neck, liver or kidney cancer.

This clone was recorded only once. V gene TRBV19 combines with J gene TRBJ2-3; 8 bases align to TRBD2. The CDR3 is 15 residues long. CDR1 LNHDA and CDR2 SQIVND come from the germline V gene (reference sequence). V lost 6 bases to trimming and J lost 0 bases; unmatched junction nucleotides: 5. CDR3 loop: CASRPLAGSTDTQYF. The CDR3 nucleotides are TGTGCCAGTAGACCTCTAGCGGGTAGCACAGATACGCAGTATTTT.

The chain recombines TRBV11-2 with TRBJ2-7, with D maybe TRBD2 (5 bases). The CDR3 has 15 residues. CDR1 is SGHAT, CDR2 FQNNGV, per germline. V was clipped by 1 base and J by 1 base, with 11 bases between them. The CDR3 bases are TGTGCCAGCAGCTTAGTCGCCCGAGGGTCCTACGAGCAGTACTTC. This encodes CASSLVARGSYEQYF.

The rearrangement joins TRBV9 to TRBJ2-1; maybe TRBD2 (6 bases). CDR1 SGDLS and CDR2 YYNGEE come from the germline V gene. Trimming took 3 bases from V and 3 from J, leaving 13 bases between them. The CDR3 has 15 residues. The CDR3 protein is CASSEGGTYYNEQFF. The CDR3 DNA is TGTGCCAGCAGCGAGGGCGGGACTTACTACAATGAGCAGTTCTTC.

J is TRBJ1-1 and V is TRBV2; D not resolved. V dropped 7 bases and J dropped 0 bases, with 12 bases sitting between them. The CDR3 is made up of 14 amino acids. Germline CDR1 reads SNHLY; CDR2 reads FYNNEI. CDR3 DNA sequence: TGTGCCAGCACCGCCTTTGGGATGAACACTGAAGCTTTCTTT. It specifies CASTAFGMNTEAFF.